This T cell receptor beta chain came from a study of T cell changes during pregnancy in multiple sclerosis. V was pared by 0 bases and J by 1 base, with 10 bases of the junction left unmatched. CDR3 size: 19 residues. The germline gives CDR1 SGHRS, CDR2 YFSETQ. Profiling relied on immunoSEQ multiplex PCR, and the TCRdb table lists in-frame clones only, not all of them. This sample has about 53,000 clones, with around 90% found just once. This specimen consisted of CD4+ T cells from peripheral blood mononuclear cells, obtained in the third trimester of pregnancy. J is TRBJ2-3 and V is TRBV5-1; 11 bases agree with TRBD2. The TCR was taken from a female donor with multiple sclerosis, enrolled in a pregnancy study. The CDR3 reads CASSLEPPSGGRGTDTQYF. CDR3 coding DNA: TGCGCCAGCAGCTTGGAACCCCCTAGCGGGGGGCGGGGCACAGATACGCAGTATTTT.